Each of the 19 T cell receptor beta chains below was sequenced from the same sample in a study of cytomegalovirus exposure and HLA in healthy donors. Vbeta (60) and Jbeta (13) primers were used in the PCR. The table came from immunoSEQ multiplex PCR; TCRdb's copy has only in-frame clones and leaves some out. The sample records 130,000 or so clones, 82% being singletons. The sequencing input was PBMCs. The source of these receptors is a middle-aged woman in good health and CMV-seronegative.

The chain has TRBV30 and TRBJ1-2, with D possibly TRBD1 on 6 matching bases. Germline V gene sequence: CDR1 GTSNPN, CDR2 SVGIG (reference sequence). The CDR3 has 15 amino acids. The V end lost 2 bases, the J end lost 7 bases, and 20 bases lay between the germline ends. CDR3 DNA sequence: TGTGCCTGGAGTCGTAGACAGGTCGAATCGGGTGGCTACACCTTC. Translated, it gives CAWSRRQVESGGYTF.

The chain couples TRBV7-2 to TRBJ1-2; the D is unclear. V was clipped by 1 base and J by 4 bases, with 4 bases between them. The germline V gene encodes CDR1 SGHTA and CDR2 FQGNSA. The CDR3 sequence is 12 residues long. CDR3 nucleotide sequence: TGTGCCAGCAGCTTAGGCGCCTATGGCTACACCTTC. It translates to CASSLGAYGYTF.

This sequence joins TRBV18 and TRBJ2-1, with a possible D match to TRBD1 (5 bases). This CDR3 has 14 residues. Looked up from germline, CDR1 is KGHSH and CDR2 is LQKENI. The V end was cut by 2 bases, the J end by 2 bases, with 7 bases between. The CDR3 DNA follows: TGTGCCAGCTCACCAGGGGCCGCCTACAATGAGCAGTTCTTC. Translated: CASSPGAAYNEQFF. Full variable domain (rest looked up from reference TRBV18 and TRBJ2-1): NAGVMQNPRHLVRRRGQEARLRCSPMKGHSHVYWYRQLPEEGLKFMVYLQKENIIDESGMPKERFSAEFPKEGPSILRIQQVVRGDSAAYFCASSPGAAYNEQFFGPGTRLTVL.

The CDR3 sequence is CASSAAGGRETQYF. CDR3 DNA sequence: TGTGCCAGCAGCGCAGCAGGGGGCCGAGAGACCCAGTACTTC. This sequence joins TRBV7-3 and TRBJ2-5; 8 positions agree with TRBD1. V shed 5 bases, J shed 4 bases, and the junction held 6 bases outside the gene matches. The germline V gene encodes CDR1 SGHTA and CDR2 FQGTGA. This CDR3 region has 14 residues.

In this sample, this clone turned up a few times. The gene calls are TRBV5-6 and TRBJ1-1; D perhaps matches TRBD1 (6 bases). Trimming cost V 4 bases and J 4 bases, with 14 bases left between them. The CDR3 extends over 14 amino acids. Germline V gene sequence: CDR1 SGHDT, CDR2 YYEEEE. CDR3 amino acids: CASSQGQLSTEAFF. The CDR3, as DNA: TGTGCCAGCAGCCAGGGACAACTTAGCACTGAAGCTTTCTTT.

The chain links TRBV7-2 to TRBJ1-2; no clear D. V lost 3 bases, J lost 6 bases, and 20 bases lay in between. Germline V gene lookup returns CDR1 SGHTA and CDR2 FQGNSA. The CDR3 is 16 amino acids. The chain's CDR3 is CASSFMVVGGKDGYTF. The CDR3 bases are TGTGCCAGCAGCTTTATGGTTGTCGGAGGGAAGGATGGCTACACCTTC.

This clone was seen a single time. The chain employs TRBV5-1 and TRBJ2-3; the D is unclear. CDR3 length: 12 amino acids. V lost 2 bases and J lost 6, with 7 bases in between. From germline, CDR1 is SGHRS and CDR2 YFSETQ. CDR3 protein: CASSFAEDTQYF. CDR3 coding DNA: TGCGCCAGCAGCTTCGCTGAGGATACGCAGTATTTT.

The genes are TRBV5-1 and TRBJ1-3; TRBD1 aligns across 7 bases. CDR3 size: 15 residues. The V gene's germline CDR1 is SGHRS and CDR2 YFSETQ. J lost 3 bases, V lost 4 bases, and 7 bases had no gene match. The CDR3 here is CASSPRTGGGNTIYF. CDR3 DNA: TGCGCCAGCAGCCCGAGGACAGGAGGTGGAAACACCATATATTTT.

The chain employs TRBV20-1 and TRBJ2-1, with 7 bases aligning to TRBD2. Germline lookup yields CDR1 DFQATT and CDR2 SNEGSKA (reference sequence). CDR3 length equals 11 residues. V lost 6 bases, J lost 9 bases, and 5 bases stayed unmatched. CDR3 nucleotides: TGCAGTGCCCGGACTAGGGGTGAGCAGTTCTTC. Translation: CSARTRGEQFF.

Comment on this clone: Other DNA sequences of this sample code for an identical CDR3. The J gene is TRBJ2-7, the V gene TRBV6-5, with 8 bases aligning to TRBD1. There are 13 residues in the CDR3. Germline CDR1 MNHEY, CDR2 SVGAGI. V lost 4 bases, J lost 5 bases, and 4 bases stayed unmatched. CDR3 residues: CASSSGQGNEQYF. In nucleotides, the CDR3 is TGTGCCAGCAGTTCCGGACAGGGAAACGAGCAGTACTTC.

This clone was observed a single time. The chain joins TRBV6-5 to TRBJ2-1; 8 bases match TRBD2. CDR3 size: 15 residues. CDR1 and CDR2 (germline): MNHEY, SVGAGI. V was clipped by 6 bases and J by 9 bases; unmatched bases: 13. The CDR3 DNA reads TGTGCCAGCAGGGATCTAGCGGGCGGGTCGAGTGAGCAGTTCTTC. It specifies CASRDLAGGSSEQFF.

Concerning this clone: A junction boundary mismatches the germline segment, possibly from a read error. The chain carries TRBV7-9 and TRBJ2-7; 10 bases align to TRBD1. Germline CDR1 and CDR2: SEHNR and FQNEAQ (reference sequence). This CDR3 comprises 16 residues. CDR3 amino acids: CASSIAYGTGVYEQYF. The CDR3 coding sequence is TGTGCCAGCAGCATAGCCTATGGGACAGGGGTATACGAGCAGTACTTC.

The V call is TRBV10-3, the J call TRBJ2-7, with TRBD2 identical over 13 bases. CDR3 size: 15 residues. Germline CDR1 is ENHRY and CDR2 is SYGVKD. V shed 8 bases and J 0 bases; nucleotides not matched to a gene: 4. This CDR3 reads CAIPRLAGGSYEQYF. CDR3 sequence (DNA): TGTGCCATCCCCAGACTAGCGGGAGGCTCCTACGAGCAGTACTTC.

The chain couples TRBV4-1 to TRBJ2-5; tentatively, D is TRBD1 (5 bases). CDR1 and CDR2 from the germline V gene are MGHRA and YSYEKL. The germline V and J ends were trimmed by 1 base and 5 bases, with 17 bases remaining between them. This CDR3 spans 16 amino acids. The CDR3 region is CASSQVGAGRLETQYF. The DNA for the CDR3 is TGCGCCAGCAGCCAAGTTGGGGCAGGGCGTTTGGAGACCCAGTACTTC.

This chain connects TRBV7-3 to TRBJ2-1; TRBD2 matches at 8 bases. The V and J ends lost 5 bases and 10 bases, in that order; junction bases with no gene match: 4. The CDR3 spans 12 residues. The germline gives CDR1 SGHTA, CDR2 FQGTGA. CDR3 residues: CASSPGGREQFF. For the CDR3, the DNA is TGTGCCAGCAGCCCGGGGGGGAGGGAGCAGTTCTTC.

The chain employs TRBV4-2 and TRBJ2-3; TRBD1 matches at 8 bases. The CDR3 has 14 residues. The germline V gene has CDR1 LGHNA and CDR2 YNFKEQ. V was clipped by 4 bases and J by 4 bases; unmatched bases: 4. The CDR3, as DNA: TGTGCCAGCAGCCGGGACAGGAATCCAGATACGCAGTATTTT. Translation: CASSRDRNPDTQYF.

V is TRBV5-1 and J is TRBJ2-7, with 7 bases that match TRBD1. Trimming at V came to 0 bases and at J to 3 bases, leaving 6 bases not matched to a gene. Per germline, CDR1 SGHRS and CDR2 YFSETQ. This CDR3 is 15 amino acids long. Here the CDR3 reads CASSLEGQLIYEQYF. Written as DNA, the CDR3 is TGCGCCAGCAGCTTGGAGGGACAGCTGATCTACGAGCAGTACTTC.

As concerns this clone: One junction end does not reproduce the germline sequence, and a read error may be involved. The genes are TRBV9 and TRBJ2-7; no firm D call. Germline values: CDR1 SGDLS, CDR2 YYNGEE. The CDR3 is 13 residues long. CDR3 sequence: CASSVALNSPIIF. DNA of the CDR3: TGTGCCAGCAGCGTAGCTTTGAATAGCCCCATCATCTTC.

In DNA form, the CDR3 reads TGTGCCAGCAGCTCGACTAGCGGGACCTACAATGAGCAGTTCTTC. Translation: CASSSTSGTYNEQFF. This sequence joins TRBV7-3 and TRBJ2-1; 11 bases fit TRBD2. The CDR3 loop spans 15 amino acids. The germline CDR1 and CDR2 sequences are SGHTA and FQGTGA. The V gene end was trimmed by 4 bases and the J gene end by 2 bases; junction bases not matched to a gene: 1.